The rows below give T cell receptor beta chains drawn from one sample of a study of blood T cell repertoires in COVID-19. This table comes from immunoSEQ multiplex PCR, and its TCRdb copy is limited to in-frame clones, with some not included. Here the sample spans 110,000 or so clones, under 90% being singletons. The specimen sequenced was peripheral blood. The receptors shown here come from a man aged 60 to 69 with acute or convalescent COVID-19. Each CDR3 is given with its conserved first and last residue. D genes are given only for firm matches. Clone size is given for some rows only: seen once, a few or many times, or a class if the clone is expanded.

TRBV6-2/TRBV6-3	TRBJ2-1	.	.	CASSYSGLHEQFF	TGTGCCAGCAGTTACTCGGGACTCCATGAGCAGTTCTTC
TRBV19	TRBJ1-5	TRBD1	.	CASDRGVNNQPQHF	TGTGCCAGCGACAGGGGGGTTAACAATCAGCCCCAGCATTTT
TRBV7-9	TRBJ1-1	TRBD1	.	CASSSSTGDTEAFF	TGTGCCAGCAGCTCGTCGACAGGGGACACTGAAGCTTTCTTT
TRBV6-5	TRBJ2-5	TRBD1	.	CASRGLGQGTETQYF	TGTGCCAGCAGGGGCCTAGGACAGGGCACAGAGACCCAGTACTTC
TRBV30	TRBJ2-7	.	.	CAWSVNRVWEQYF	TGTGCCTGGAGTGTAAACAGGGTATGGGAGCAGTACTTC
TRBV6-2/TRBV6-3	TRBJ1-1	.	.	CASSFLGQSTEAFF	TGTGCCAGCAGTTTCCTCGGACAGAGCACTGAAGCTTTCTTT
TRBV15	TRBJ2-3	.	.	CATSLRAGSTDTQYF	TGTGCCACCAGCCTAAGGGCGGGGAGCACAGATACGCAGTATTTT
TRBV10-3	TRBJ2-3	.	few	CAISESFARTDTQYF	TGTGCCATCAGTGAGTCTTTCGCGCGCACAGATACGCAGTATTTT
TRBV18	TRBJ2-3	.	.	CASSPGWLAGDTQYF	TGTGCCAGCTCACCAGGGTGGCTAGCAGGAGATACGCAGTATTTT
TRBV7-9	TRBJ2-1	TRBD2	few	CASSSSGGTYNEQFF	TGTGCCAGCAGCTCTAGCGGGGGGACCTACAATGAGCAGTTCTTC
TRBV11-3	TRBJ2-5	.	.	CASSPTRTQTETQYF	TGTGCCAGCAGCCCAACCCGGACTCAGACAGAGACCCAGTACTTC
TRBV7-2	TRBJ2-7	TRBD2	.	CASSVTSGTYEQYF	TGTGCCAGCAGCGTTACTAGCGGAACCTACGAGCAGTACTTC
TRBV28	TRBJ2-1	.	.	CASGRQDWYNEQFF	TGTGCCAGCGGCAGGCAGGATTGGTACAATGAGCAGTTCTTC
TRBV27	TRBJ1-2	TRBD1	.	CASSLTLPGQGYYGYTF	TGTGCCAGCAGTTTAACCCTCCCGGGACAGGGATATTACGGCTACACCTTC
TRBV11-3	TRBJ2-3	TRBD2	.	CASSRTSGRADPADTQYF	TGTGCCAGCAGCCGGACTAGCGGGAGGGCCGATCCCGCAGATACGCAGTATTTT
TRBV11-2	TRBJ2-7	.	.	CASSFGSSYEQYF	TGTGCCAGCAGCTTCGGGAGCTCCTACGAGCAGTACTTC
TRBV10-3	TRBJ1-1	.	.	CAISQLPGDTEAFF	TGTGCCATCAGTCAACTCCCGGGGGACACTGAAGCTTTCTTT
TRBV7-9	TRBJ1-4	.	.	CASSKEGALGEKLFF	TGTGCCAGCAGTAAAGAAGGGGCTTTGGGCGAAAAACTGTTTTTT
TRBV7-2	TRBJ2-7	.	.	CASSLSRVEQYF	TGTGCCAGCAGCCTGTCCAGGGTCGAGCAGTACTTC
TRBV4-1	TRBJ2-1	TRBD2	many	CASSQDLPQRDGYNEQFF	TGCGCCAGCAGCCAAGATCTTCCCCAGCGGGATGGGTATAATGAGCAGTTCTTC
TRBV7-2	TRBJ2-2	.	.	CASSSRFTGELFF	TGTGCCAGCAGCTCCAGATTCACCGGGGAGCTGTTTTTT
TRBV2	TRBJ1-1	.	.	CASTRRGTEAFF	TGTGCCAGCACTCGAAGGGGCACTGAAGCTTTCTTT
TRBV3-1/TRBV3-2	TRBJ1-1	TRBD1	once	CASMGTGRNTEAFF	TGTGCCAGCATGGGGACAGGAAGGAACACTGAAGCTTTCTTT
TRBV5-4	TRBJ2-7	TRBD2	.	CASSPSGRGSYEQYF	TGTGCCAGCAGTCCTAGCGGGAGGGGGTCCTACGAGCAGTACTTC
TRBV27	TRBJ2-3	TRBD1	.	CASRGQGTDTQYF	TGTGCCAGCAGAGGACAGGGAACAGATACGCAGTATTTT
TRBV14	TRBJ2-5	.	.	CASSQDWGASLGETQYF	TGTGCCAGCAGCCAAGACTGGGGCGCTTCGTTGGGGGAGACCCAGTACTTC
TRBV4-1	TRBJ2-6	TRBD1	.	CASSQHSTGSGANVLTF	TGCGCCAGCAGCCAGCACTCGACAGGGTCTGGGGCCAACGTCCTGACTTTC
TRBV21-1	TRBJ2-1	.	.	CASSKSWTYTMTQFF	TGTGCCAGCAGCAAATCCTGGACATATACAATGACGCAGTTCTTC
TRBV7-2	TRBJ1-4	.	.	CASSFTGSEKLFF	TGTGCCAGCAGCTTTACAGGGTCTGAAAAACTGTTTTTT
TRBV7-8	TRBJ2-1	TRBD2	.	CASSSGFAGGRRNEQFF	TGTGCCAGCAGCTCCGGCTTCGCGGGAGGGCGGCGAAATGAGCAGTTCTTC
TRBV11-2	TRBJ2-3	.	.	CASSLGRTQYF	TGTGCCAGCAGCTTAGGTAGAACGCAGTATTTT
TRBV18	TRBJ2-7	.	.	CASSPGQGSLLYEQYF	TGTGCCAGCTCACCGGGGCAGGGATCCCTCCTCTACGAGCAGTACTTC
TRBV7-2	TRBJ2-7	.	once	CASSLASGTSLYEQYF	TGTGCCAGCAGCCTGGCTTCCGGGACATCTCTCTACGAGCAGTACTTC
TRBV6-6	TRBJ2-7	TRBD1	.	CASTDWTGNYEQYF	TGTGCCAGCACGGACTGGACAGGGAACTACGAGCAGTACTTC
TRBV7-9	TRBJ1-1	TRBD1	.	CASSQQGASTEAFF	TGTGCCAGCAGCCAACAGGGGGCAAGCACTGAAGCTTTCTTT
TRBV28	TRBJ1-1	.	.	CASSPHQLNTEAFF	TGTGCCAGCAGTCCACACCAATTGAACACTGAAGCTTTCTTT
TRBV11-2	TRBJ2-1	TRBD2	.	CASSLEVRREGHPHEQFF	TGTGCCAGCAGCTTAGAAGTTAGGCGGGAGGGCCACCCGCATGAGCAGTTCTTC
TRBV6-5	TRBJ1-3	.	few	CASRTGGRRNTIYF	TGTGCCAGCAGGACCGGAGGGCGGAGAAACACCATATATTTT
TRBV5-6	TRBJ1-4	.	.	CASVGRGEKLFF	TGTGCCTCCGTGGGCCGGGGAGAAAAACTGTTTTTT
TRBV10-3	TRBJ2-7	TRBD1	.	CAIRGDRGPYEQYF	TGTGCCATCAGGGGGGACAGGGGGCCCTACGAGCAGTACTTC
TRBV7-3	TRBJ2-5	.	.	CASSLRFQETQYF	TGTGCCAGCAGCTTACGGTTCCAAGAGACCCAGTACTTC
TRBV6-4	TRBJ1-5	TRBD1	.	CASSARASADRSGEPQHF	TGTGCCAGCAGTGCCCGTGCCTCCGCGGACAGGTCCGGCGAGCCCCAGCATTTT
TRBV27	TRBJ2-4	TRBD2	.	CASSFFPSGSAKNIQYF	TGTGCCAGCAGTTTTTTCCCTAGCGGGAGTGCCAAAAACATTCAGTACTTC
TRBV7-8	TRBJ1-6	TRBD1	many	CASSSGTGDSPLHF	TGTGCCAGCAGCTCCGGGACAGGGGATTCACCCCTCCACTTT
TRBV28	TRBJ2-6	.	.	CASSLGQGLAGANVLTF	TGTGCCAGCAGTTTAGGGCAGGGATTAGCTGGGGCCAACGTCCTGACTTTC
TRBV29-1	TRBJ2-7	.	once	CSAVRDIPYEQYF	TGCAGCGCCGTCCGGGACATTCCCTACGAGCAGTACTTC
TRBV24-1	TRBJ2-5	TRBD2	.	CATSDSLLAGGSVRETQYF	TGTGCCACCAGTGATTCCCTTCTAGCGGGAGGTTCGGTGCGGGAGACCCAGTACTTC
TRBV5-5	TRBJ1-2	.	.	CASSLEPGNGYTF	TGTGCCAGCAGCTTGGAACCCGGGAATGGCTACACCTTC
TRBV3-1/TRBV3-2	TRBJ1-4	.	.	CASSQTGGLVRLFF	TGTGCCAGCAGCCAAACGGGTGGATTAGTTCGGCTGTTTTTT
TRBV11-3	TRBJ2-2	TRBD1	few	CASRFTGGRELFF	TGTGCCAGCAGATTCACAGGGGGACGGGAGCTGTTTTTT
TRBV25-1	TRBJ2-1	TRBD2	.	CASSESGGSSYNEQFF	TGTGCCAGCAGTGAATCGGGCGGGAGCTCCTACAATGAGCAGTTCTTC
TRBV20-1	TRBJ2-7	TRBD2	once	CSASPGLAGVEQYF	TGCAGTGCTAGTCCGGGACTAGCGGGAGTCGAGCAGTACTTC
TRBV5-6	TRBJ2-7	TRBD1	.	CASSLPGTGYEQYF	TGTGCCAGCAGCCTCCCCGGGACAGGGTACGAGCAGTACTTC
TRBV5-1	TRBJ2-2	TRBD2	.	CASSFTVLAGDTGELFF	TGCGCCAGCAGCTTCACAGTACTAGCGGGGGACACCGGGGAGCTGTTTTTT
TRBV7-2	TRBJ2-2	TRBD1	.	CASSPRQGAGGGELFF	TGTGCCAGCAGCCCTAGACAGGGGGCGGGTGGCGGGGAGCTGTTTTTT
TRBV27	TRBJ2-3	TRBD2	.	CASSPLAGSTDTQYF	TGTGCCAGCAGTCCGCTAGCGGGGAGCACAGATACGCAGTATTTT
TRBV7-3	TRBJ2-3	.	.	CASSLKAGNTQYF	TGTGCCAGCAGCTTAAAGGCCGGGAATACGCAGTATTTT